The rows below give T cell receptor beta chains drawn from one sample of a study of blood T cell repertoires in COVID-19. TCRdb's table, derived via immunoSEQ multiplex PCR, lists solely in-frame clones and lacks some. The sample contains about 84,000 clones, around 88% of which appear only once. The sample was peripheral blood. These receptors were obtained from a man older than 75 with active or convalescent COVID-19. Both conserved end residues are part of each CDR3. The order of the fields is clone size, V gene, D gene, J gene, CDR3 protein, CDR3 DNA. A D gene is named only where the DNA matches it firmly. Where a row states a size, it is once, few, many or the class of an expanded clone; other rows omit it.

size: NA; V: TRBV5-1; D: NA; J: TRBJ1-3; CDR3: CASSSPPGGSSGNTIYF; DNA: TGCGCCAGCAGCAGTCCCCCGGGGGGCTCCTCTGGAAACACCATATATTTT
size: NA; V: TRBV15; D: TRBD2; J: TRBJ2-7; CDR3: CATSRVGTSYEQYF; DNA: TGTGCTACCAGCAGAGTTGGGACTAGCTACGAGCAGTACTTC
size: once; V: TRBV6-5; D: NA; J: TRBJ1-5; CDR3: CASSYRGTNQPQHF; DNA: TGTGCCAGCAGTTACCGGGGTACCAATCAGCCCCAGCATTTT
size: NA; V: TRBV4-3; D: NA; J: TRBJ2-5; CDR3: CASSQRQVLGTQYF; DNA: TGCGCCAGCAGCCAACGACAGGTGCTCGGAACCCAGTACTTC
size: NA; V: TRBV7-9; D: NA; J: TRBJ1-2; CDR3: CASSPFNGQLGYTF; DNA: TGTGCCAGCAGCCCCTTCAATGGACAGTTGGGCTACACCTTC
size: NA; V: TRBV7-2; D: TRBD1; J: TRBJ2-7; CDR3: CASSSGQGPYEQYF; DNA: TGTGCCAGCAGCTCGGGACAGGGACCCTACGAGCAGTACTTC
size: NA; V: TRBV7-2; D: NA; J: TRBJ2-5; CDR3: CASSLFSSDWYQETQYF; DNA: TGTGCCAGCAGCTTATTTTCTAGCGACTGGTACCAAGAGACCCAGTACTTC
size: NA; V: TRBV7-8; D: NA; J: TRBJ1-1; CDR3: CASSLVRGSAEAFF; DNA: TGTGCCAGCAGCTTAGTCCGGGGGTCGGCTGAAGCTTTCTTT
size: NA; V: TRBV7-9; D: TRBD1; J: TRBJ2-7; CDR3: CASQDRDWYEQYF; DNA: TGTGCCAGCCAGGACAGGGATTGGTACGAGCAGTACTTC
size: NA; V: TRBV12-5; D: NA; J: TRBJ2-3; CDR3: CASGLLRSTDTQYF; DNA: TGTGCTAGTGGTTTGCTCCGTAGCACAGATACGCAGTATTTT
size: NA; V: TRBV27; D: NA; J: TRBJ2-2; CDR3: CASSFGLDGRAGVTGELFF; DNA: TGTGCCAGCAGTTTCGGGCTTGATGGGAGAGCCGGGGTAACCGGGGAGCTGTTTTTT
size: NA; V: TRBV18; D: NA; J: TRBJ1-1; CDR3: CASSPPPAGGAFF; DNA: TGTGCCAGCTCACCACCCCCGGCCGGAGGGGCTTTCTTT
size: NA; V: TRBV5-4; D: TRBD1; J: TRBJ1-6; CDR3: CASSPLQGGNSPLHF; DNA: TGTGCCAGCAGCCCGCTACAGGGGGGTAATTCACCCCTCCACTTT
size: NA; V: TRBV19; D: NA; J: TRBJ1-4; CDR3: CASRGDPGSRTNEKLFF; DNA: TGTGCCAGCCGGGGGGACCCAGGGTCCAGGACTAATGAAAAACTGTTTTTT
size: NA; V: TRBV2; D: TRBD1; J: TRBJ1-1; CDR3: CASRTGEGSEAFF; DNA: TGTGCCAGCAGGACAGGGGAAGGATCTGAAGCTTTCTTT
size: NA; V: TRBV29-1; D: NA; J: TRBJ1-2; CDR3: CSAWRRHYGYTF; DNA: TGCAGCGCCTGGAGGCGCCACTATGGCTACACCTTC
size: NA; V: TRBV11-3; D: NA; J: TRBJ2-3; CDR3: CASSPARSTDTQYF; DNA: TGTGCCAGCAGCCCCGCTAGGAGCACAGATACGCAGTATTTT
size: NA; V: TRBV19; D: TRBD1; J: TRBJ1-5; CDR3: CASQLKGQGLNQPQHF; DNA: TGTGCCAGCCAGCTTAAGGGACAGGGGCTCAATCAGCCCCAGCATTTT
size: NA; V: TRBV6-5; D: NA; J: TRBJ1-1; CDR3: CASTRGVEGSAFF; DNA: TGTGCCAGCACCCGAGGAGTGGAGGGGTCGGCTTTCTTT
size: NA; V: TRBV5-1; D: NA; J: TRBJ1-1; CDR3: CASSFRTENTEAFF; DNA: TGCGCCAGCAGCTTTCGGACAGAAAACACTGAAGCTTTCTTT
size: NA; V: TRBV7-9; D: NA; J: TRBJ2-2; CDR3: CASSLESGFWTGELFF; DNA: TGTGCCAGCAGCTTAGAGTCCGGGTTTTGGACTGGGGAGCTGTTTTTT
size: NA; V: TRBV30; D: TRBD1; J: TRBJ1-1; CDR3: CAWSRNQGGNQAFF; DNA: TGTGCCTGGAGTAGGAATCAGGGGGGAAATCAGGCTTTCTTT
size: NA; V: TRBV6-1; D: TRBD1; J: TRBJ2-5; CDR3: CASSLGGMQTQYF; DNA: TGTGCCAGCAGTCTAGGGGGCATGCAGACCCAGTACTTC
size: once; V: TRBV19; D: NA; J: TRBJ1-5; CDR3: CASSLSPGGGVQPQHF; DNA: TGTGCCAGTAGTCTCAGCCCCGGCGGGGGGGTACAGCCCCAGCATTTT
size: NA; V: TRBV28; D: NA; J: TRBJ1-2; CDR3: CASSGAAYGYTF; DNA: TGTGCCAGCAGTGGAGCAGCTTACGGCTACACCTTC
size: NA; V: TRBV6-4; D: TRBD1; J: TRBJ2-2; CDR3: CASGQGTNTGELFF; DNA: TGTGCCAGTGGACAGGGGACGAACACCGGGGAGCTGTTTTTT
size: NA; V: TRBV28; D: TRBD2; J: TRBJ2-7; CDR3: CASSSPGGMTYEQYF; DNA: TGTGCCAGCAGTTCCCCCGGGGGGATGACCTACGAGCAGTACTTC
size: NA; V: TRBV6-5; D: TRBD1; J: TRBJ1-2; CDR3: CASRKGGAAGYTF; DNA: TGTGCCAGCAGGAAAGGGGGCGCGGCTGGCTACACCTTC
size: NA; V: TRBV7-6; D: TRBD1; J: TRBJ1-3; CDR3: CASSLSGQGPGNTIYF; DNA: TGTGCCAGCAGCTTATCTGGACAGGGACCTGGAAACACCATATATTTT
size: NA; V: TRBV18; D: TRBD1; J: TRBJ1-2; CDR3: CASSPGPGQGVLGYTF; DNA: TGTGCCAGCTCACCAGGCCCGGGACAGGGGGTCTTAGGCTACACCTTC
size: NA; V: TRBV7-2; D: TRBD1; J: TRBJ1-2; CDR3: CASSLAGQGAYGYTF; DNA: TGTGCCAGCAGCTTAGCGGGACAGGGGGCTTACGGCTACACCTTC
size: NA; V: TRBV11-2; D: TRBD2; J: TRBJ2-3; CDR3: CASSPGLARSTDTQYF; DNA: TGTGCCAGCAGCCCTGGACTAGCCAGAAGCACAGATACGCAGTATTTT
size: NA; V: TRBV6-2/TRBV6-3; D: NA; J: TRBJ1-4; CDR3: CASSQGVKLFF; DNA: TGTGCCAGCAGCCAGGGAGTGAAACTGTTTTTT
size: NA; V: TRBV12-3/TRBV12-4; D: NA; J: TRBJ1-5; CDR3: CASSFQNNQPQHF; DNA: TGTGCCAGCAGTTTTCAAAACAATCAGCCCCAGCATTTT
size: NA; V: TRBV19; D: NA; J: TRBJ1-1; CDR3: CASSMVGDTEAFF; DNA: TGTGCCAGTAGTATGGTCGGTGATACTGAAGCTTTCTTT
size: NA; V: TRBV10-3; D: NA; J: TRBJ1-1; CDR3: CAISDLGQLNTEAFF; DNA: TGTGCCATCAGTGATCTTGGACAGCTGAACACTGAAGCTTTCTTT
size: NA; V: TRBV11-2; D: NA; J: TRBJ2-2; CDR3: CASSLTGRENTGELFF; DNA: TGTGCCAGCAGCCTAACCGGACGGGAGAACACCGGGGAGCTGTTTTTT
size: NA; V: TRBV7-9; D: TRBD1; J: TRBJ1-2; CDR3: CASTFNDRGTNYGYTF; DNA: TGTGCCAGCACCTTTAACGACAGGGGAACCAACTATGGCTACACCTTC
size: few; V: TRBV10-1; D: NA; J: TRBJ2-7; CDR3: CASKPDRTIHEQYF; DNA: TGCGCCAGCAAACCGGACAGGACTATCCACGAGCAGTACTTC
size: NA; V: TRBV18; D: NA; J: TRBJ1-6; CDR3: CASSWAQASYNSPLHF; DNA: TGTGCCAGCTCCTGGGCACAGGCGTCCTATAATTCACCCCTCCACTTT
size: NA; V: TRBV3-1/TRBV3-2; D: NA; J: TRBJ2-7; CDR3: CASSQGGSLYEQYF; DNA: TGTGCCAGCAGCCAAGGAGGCAGCTTATACGAGCAGTACTTC
size: NA; V: TRBV19; D: NA; J: TRBJ1-5; CDR3: CASSAPETRSQPQHF; DNA: TGTGCCAGTAGCGCGCCCGAAACTCGGAGTCAGCCCCAGCATTTT